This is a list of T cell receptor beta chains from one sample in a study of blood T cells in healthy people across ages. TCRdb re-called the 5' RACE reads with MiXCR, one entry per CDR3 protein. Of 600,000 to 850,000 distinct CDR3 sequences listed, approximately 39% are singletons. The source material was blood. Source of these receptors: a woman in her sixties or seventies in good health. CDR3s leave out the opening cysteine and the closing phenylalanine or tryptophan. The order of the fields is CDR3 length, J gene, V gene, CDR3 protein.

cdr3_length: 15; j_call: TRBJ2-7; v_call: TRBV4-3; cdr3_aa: ASSPVGTTGSSYEQY
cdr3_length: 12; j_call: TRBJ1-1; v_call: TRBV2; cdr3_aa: ASSSRAWNTEAF
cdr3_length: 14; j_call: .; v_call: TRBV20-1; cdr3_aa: SAFGTSGRAGETQY
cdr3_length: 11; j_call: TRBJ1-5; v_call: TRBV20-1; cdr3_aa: SARDRADQPQH
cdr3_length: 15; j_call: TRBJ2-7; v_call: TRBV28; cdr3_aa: ASSPPRLAGTSYEQY
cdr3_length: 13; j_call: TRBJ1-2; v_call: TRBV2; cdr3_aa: ASSEEAVGSYGYT
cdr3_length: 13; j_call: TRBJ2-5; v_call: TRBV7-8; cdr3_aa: ASNTPRGLKETQY
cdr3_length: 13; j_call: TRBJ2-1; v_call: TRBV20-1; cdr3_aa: SARDPIRAPDKQF
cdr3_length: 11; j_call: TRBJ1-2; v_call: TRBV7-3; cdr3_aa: ASSLMGTGLYT
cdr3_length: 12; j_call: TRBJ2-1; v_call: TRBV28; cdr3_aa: ASSLAGGKNEQF
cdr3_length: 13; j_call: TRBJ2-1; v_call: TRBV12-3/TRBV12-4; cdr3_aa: ASSTTGTRVNEQF
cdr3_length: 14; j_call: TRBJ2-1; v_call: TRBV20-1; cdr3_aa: SARDLESPTYNEQF
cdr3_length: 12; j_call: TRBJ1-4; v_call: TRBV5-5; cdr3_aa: ASSRDGGREKLF
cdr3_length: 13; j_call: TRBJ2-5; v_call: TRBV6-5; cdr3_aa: ASSYSNQGQETQY
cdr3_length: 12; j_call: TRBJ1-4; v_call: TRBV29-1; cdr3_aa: SVVLGRGREKLF
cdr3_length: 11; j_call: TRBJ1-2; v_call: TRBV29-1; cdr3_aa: SVESWGSYGYT
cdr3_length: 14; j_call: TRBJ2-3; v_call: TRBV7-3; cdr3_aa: ASSPGTTHSTDTQY
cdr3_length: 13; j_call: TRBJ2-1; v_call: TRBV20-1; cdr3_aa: SARALDYSYNEQF
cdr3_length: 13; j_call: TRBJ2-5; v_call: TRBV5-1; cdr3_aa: ASSSLTGVEETQY
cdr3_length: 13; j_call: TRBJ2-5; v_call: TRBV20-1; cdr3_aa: SARPPGLAEETQY
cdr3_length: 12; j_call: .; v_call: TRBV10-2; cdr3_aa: ASTDQGPYNEQY
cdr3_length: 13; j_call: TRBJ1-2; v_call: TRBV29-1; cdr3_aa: SVEDQYQGIYDYT